The 23 T cell receptor beta chains below come from one sample, sequenced in a study of blood T cell repertoires in COVID-19. TCRdb's table, derived via immunoSEQ multiplex PCR, lists solely in-frame clones and lacks some. This sample has fewer than 250,000 clones, with nearly 90% found just once. Sequenced: PBMCs or T cells enriched from blood (not recorded which). The source is a young man who had been exposed to COVID-19.

The rearrangement links TRBV7-2 to TRBJ1-2; 8 bases line up with TRBD1. The CDR3 is made up of 14 amino acids. Looked up from germline, CDR1 is SGHTA and CDR2 is FQGNSA. Losses at the gene ends were 6 bases for V and 7 bases for J; bases not matched to a gene: 10. CDR3 coding DNA: TGTGCCAGCAGTCAATACCAGGGGGCTGGTGGCTACACCTTC. Its translation: CASSQYQGAGGYTF. The full variable domain, rest sourced from reference TRBV7-2 and TRBJ1-2, is GAGVSQSPSNKVTEKGKDVELRCDPISGHTALYWYRQSLGQGLEFLIYFQGNSAPDKSGLPSDRFSAERTGGSVSTLTIQRTQQEDSAVYLCASSQYQGAGGYTFGSGTRLTVV.

The genes are TRBV6-6 and TRBJ1-5; D gene ambiguous. CDR1 MNHNY and CDR2 SVGAGI come from the germline V gene (reference sequence). This CDR3 spans 14 amino acids. Trimming removed 2 bases from V and 6 bases from J, with 11 bases in between. Here the CDR3 DNA reads TGTGCCAGCAGTTACCACGGGGTTGGTCAGCCCCAGCATTTT. Translating it yields CASSYHGVGQPQHF.

This sequence joins TRBV4-1 and TRBJ2-7; 8 bases line up with TRBD2. The trim removed 4 bases at V and 3 bases at J, leaving 11 bases unmatched. The germline gives CDR1 MGHRA, CDR2 YSYEKL. This CDR3 spans 16 amino acids. This chain's CDR3 is CASSRSRRGAVYEQYF. Written as DNA, the CDR3 is TGCGCCAGCAGCCGTAGCCGGCGGGGGGCCGTCTACGAGCAGTACTTC.

This chain connects TRBV29-1 to TRBJ1-2; TRBD1 aligns across 8 bases. Germline loops: CDR1 SQVTM, CDR2 ANQGSEA. J lost 6 bases, V lost 3 bases, and 15 bases had no gene match. CDR3 length: 16 amino acids. CDR3 sequence: CSVEGTGMIGTDGYTF. In DNA form, the CDR3 reads TGCAGCGTTGAGGGGACAGGTATGATTGGTACGGATGGCTACACCTTC.

This chain joins TRBV30 and TRBJ1-2; D is uncertain. CDR1 is GTSNPN and CDR2 is SVGIG in the germline V gene (reference sequence). The ends were cut back, 0 bases at V and 8 bases at J, with 7 bases in the middle. The CDR3 is made up of 11 amino acids. The CDR3 sequence: CAWSVGQGYTF. CDR3 nucleotides: TGTGCCTGGAGTGTTGGCCAAGGCTACACCTTC.

The V gene is TRBV27, the J gene TRBJ2-5; 9 bases map to TRBD1. Looked up from germline, CDR1 is MNHEY and CDR2 is SMNVEV (reference sequence). The CDR3 has 15 residues. The ends lost 8 bases at V and 4 bases at J; junction bases unmatched: 11. The CDR3 loop reads CASGLGQGGSETQYF. For the CDR3, the DNA is TGTGCCAGCGGACTGGGACAGGGTGGTTCAGAGACCCAGTACTTC.

The CDR3 protein is CATTVSGGFNNEQFF. The DNA of the CDR3 is TGTGCCACAACCGTAAGCGGGGGTTTTAACAATGAGCAGTTCTTC. The chain joins TRBV18 to TRBJ2-1, with TRBD2 identical over 8 bases. The CDR3 is 15 amino acids. J was trimmed by 5 bases and V by 10 bases; bases with no gene match: 13. Germline CDR1 is KGHSH and CDR2 is LQKENI. Looking up the rest from reference TRBV18 and TRBJ2-1 gives the full variable domain: NAGVMQNPRHLVRRRGQEARLRCSPMKGHSHVYWYRQLPEEGLKFMVYLQKENIIDESGMPKERFSAEFPKEGPSILRIQQVVRGDSAAYFCATTVSGGFNNEQFFGPGTRLTVL.

V gene TRBV5-1 combines with J gene TRBJ2-7; 8 positions match TRBD2. The trim removed 3 bases at V and 7 bases at J, leaving 9 bases unmatched. Germline V gives CDR1 SGHRS, CDR2 YFSETQ. The CDR3 runs to 14 residues. The CDR3, as DNA: TGCGCCAGCAGCTCGCAGGGTGGGACTAGGGAGCAGTACTTC. Protein product: CASSSQGGTREQYF.

This clone was detected once. The chain's CDR3 is CASSKEGEGSYEQYF. CDR3 DNA: TGTGCCAGCAGCAAAGAGGGGGAGGGTTCCTACGAGCAGTACTTC. J is TRBJ2-7 and V is TRBV21-1; the table's D call, TRBD2, was not checked against the DNA. TRBV21-1 is described as a pseudogene. CDR3 length equals 15 residues.

Note on this clone: The same CDR3 can be traced to other DNA sequences in this sample. This chain joins TRBV7-9 and TRBJ1-2; D call uncertain. CDR1 is SEHNR, CDR2 FQNEAQ, per germline (reference sequence). CDR3 length: 11 amino acids. V lost 4 bases and J 4 bases, leaving 4 bases between the germline ends. CDR3 nucleotides: TGTGCCAGCAGCTCATCCTATGGCTACACCTTC. This codes for CASSSSYGYTF.

This chain connects TRBV4-1 to TRBJ1-1; TRBD1 matches at 7 bases. CDR3 length: 15 amino acids. CDR1 and CDR2 (germline): MGHRA, YSYEKL. The trim removed 0 bases at V and 7 bases at J, leaving 8 bases unmatched. In nucleotides, the CDR3 is TGCGCCAGCAGCCAAGATCCGAGGACAGGCTTTGAAGCTTTCTTT. It yields the protein CASSQDPRTGFEAFF.

The chain employs TRBV28 and TRBJ2-1; 7 bases fit TRBD1. The CDR3 consists of 13 residues. Losses at the gene ends were 8 bases for V and 9 bases for J; bases not matched to a gene: 10. Germline loops: CDR1 MDHEN, CDR2 SYDVKM. The CDR3 region has the DNA TGTGCCAGCCAAAGACAGGGTATTAGTGAGCAGTTCTTC. Translating gives CASQRQGISEQFF. Supplemented by reference TRBV28 and TRBJ2-1, the full variable domain reads DVKVTQSSRYLVKRTGEKVFLECVQDMDHENMFWYRQDPGLGLRLIYFSYDVKMKEKGDIPEGYSVSREKKERFSLILESASTNQTSMYLCASQRQGISEQFFGPGTRLTVL.

This clone was counted only a few times. The chain couples TRBV29-1 to TRBJ2-1; no reliable D call. Germline V gene lookup returns CDR1 SQVTM and CDR2 ANQGSEA. The CDR3 totals 11 residues. V lost 3 bases, J lost 9 bases, and 9 bases lay in between. The CDR3 DNA is TGCAGCGTTGATAGTGCGAGTGAGCAGTTCTTC. Translating gives CSVDSASEQFF.

The genes are TRBV30 and TRBJ2-2, with D unresolved. Trimming left V 3 bases short and J 1 base short, with 3 bases between. CDR3 size: 12 residues. CDR1 is GTSNPN, CDR2 SVGIG, per germline (reference sequence). The CDR3 protein is CAWRQNTGELFF. Here the CDR3 DNA reads TGTGCCTGGAGACAGAACACCGGGGAGCTGTTTTTT.

This chain uses TRBV4-1 with TRBJ2-6; 8 bases match TRBD1. Germline-derived CDR1 and CDR2 are MGHRA and YSYEKL. This CDR3 comprises 17 residues. V lost 6 bases, J lost 2 bases, and 9 bases stayed unmatched. The CDR3 nucleotides read TGCGCCAGCAGAAAACAGGCGGACAGGGCTGGGGCCAACGTCCTGACTTTC. It yields the protein CASRKQADRAGANVLTF.

The chain combines TRBV27 with TRBJ2-7, with TRBD1 as a possible D gene (7 bases). V dropped 5 bases and J dropped 3 bases, with 11 bases sitting between them. CDR1 is MNHEY and CDR2 is SMNVEV in the germline V gene (reference sequence). This CDR3 comprises 13 residues. CDR3 residues: CASSAQGGYEQYF. CDR3 DNA: TGTGCCAGCAGTGCCCAGGGGGGCTACGAGCAGTACTTC.

This clone was detected only a few times. CDR3 in amino acids: CASSMGSGGLDTQYF. The DNA of the CDR3 is TGTGCCAGTAGTATGGGTAGCGGGGGGTTGGATACGCAGTATTTT. This chain uses TRBV19 with TRBJ2-3; 10 nucleotides agree with TRBD2. This CDR3 spans 15 amino acids. Germline loops: CDR1 LNHDA, CDR2 SQIVND (reference sequence). J was trimmed by 6 bases and V by 3 bases; bases with no gene match: 6.

This clone was counted a few times. CDR3 coding DNA: TGCAGCGCCCGAGACGGAGACGGCTACACCTTC. Protein sequence: CSARDGDGYTF. The chain combines TRBV29-1 with TRBJ1-2; D not resolved. V lost 7 bases to trimming and J lost 8 bases, with 14 bases between them. The CDR3 spans 11 residues. Per the germline V gene, CDR1 is SQVTM and CDR2 is ANQGSEA.

V is TRBV11-3 and J is TRBJ1-2; TRBD1 might be the D (5 bases). Per germline, CDR1 SGHNT and CDR2 YENEEA. V was trimmed by 1 base and J by 0 bases, leaving 6 bases between them. The CDR3 sequence is 14 residues long. CDR3 DNA sequence: TGTGCCAGCAGCTTAGTAGGGGCTAACTATGGCTACACCTTC. Protein sequence: CASSLVGANYGYTF.

This chain joins TRBV5-5 and TRBJ1-4; D remains unclear. Germline loops: CDR1 SGHKS, CDR2 YYEKEE (reference sequence). The CDR3 runs 17 residues. V was trimmed by 0 bases and J by 4 bases, leaving 16 bases between them. The CDR3 loop is CASSLGLLPVYNEKLFF. In DNA, the CDR3 is TGTGCCAGCAGCTTGGGACTCCTCCCCGTATATAATGAAAAACTGTTTTTT.

This clone was counted a few times. A read error may produce the germline difference seen at one junction end. V usage is TRBV7-9 and J usage is TRBJ1-2; 8 nucleotides match TRBD1. The CDR3 has 12 amino acids. Looked up from germline, CDR1 is SEHNR and CDR2 is FQNEAQ (reference sequence). The CDR3 protein is CASSSTGERPSF. The CDR3 nucleotides read TGTGCCAGCAGCTCGACAGGGGAAAGACCATCCTTC.

V gene TRBV11-2 combines with J gene TRBJ1-1; D is unresolved. CDR1 is SGHAT and CDR2 is FQNNGV in the germline V gene. The length of the CDR3 is 11 residues. V shed 5 bases and J shed 11 bases, with 12 bases lying between them. The CDR3 DNA reads as TGTGCCAGCAGCATTGCAGGATTTGCTTTCTTT. It translates to CASSIAGFAFF.

The chain joins TRBV5-1 to TRBJ2-7, with 10 bases aligning to TRBD1. Germline V gene sequence: CDR1 SGHRS, CDR2 YFSETQ. The CDR3 runs to 15 residues. Unmatched junction bases numbered 9, after V lost 3 bases and J lost 6 bases. Here the CDR3 DNA reads TGCGCCAGCAGCTCATCCGGGACAGGGGTAGTCGAGCAGTACTTC. Its translation is CASSSSGTGVVEQYF. Together with reference TRBV5-1 and TRBJ2-7, the CDR3 gives the full variable domain: KAGVTQTPRYLIKTRGQQVTLSCSPISGHRSVSWYQQTPGQGLQFLFEYFSETQRNKGNFPGRFSGRQFSNSRSEMNVSTLELGDSALYLCASSSSGTGVVEQYFGPGTRLTVT.